This T cell receptor beta chain was recovered during a study of CD8+ T cells in alopecia areata. After isolation, RNA underwent reverse transcription to generate cDNA as the sequencing template. Method: immunoSEQ multiplex PCR; TCRdb's copy keeps in-frame clones and lacks some. The sample lists 130,000 to 150,000 clones, 45% to 60% occurring once. From germline, CDR1 is MNHEY and CDR2 SVGAGI. The length of the CDR3 is 14 residues. V was clipped by 9 bases and J by 2 bases, with 13 bases between them. This chain links TRBV6-5 with TRBJ2-2; the D gene is possibly TRBD2 (5 bases). The sequencing here drew on CD4+ T cells sorted from blood, taken at week 0. The sequence derives from a human donor with alopecia areata. Written as DNA, the CDR3 is TGTGCCAGTAAACTAGGCCATAACACCGGGGAGCTGTTTTTT. Protein: CASKLGHNTGELFF.